This TCR beta chain was recovered during a study of OX40 agonist ivuxolimab in advanced cancers. Turning to the overall study: The costimulatory receptor OX40 (CD134) was targeted by ivuxolimab, a fully human IgG2 agonistic monoclonal antibody. Intravenous ivuxolimab was administered to patients every 2 weeks at six dose levels: 0.01, 0.1, 0.3, 1.5, 3 and 10 mg/kg. Among the 50 to 55 dose-escalation patients, about 19 had hepatocellular carcinoma, about 15 melanoma, 9 renal cell carcinoma and 9 head and neck cancer. The dose-escalation cohort was about 87% male with a mean age of about 54 years, ranging from roughly 23 to 90. Patients were allowed to have had prior anti-PD-1, anti-PD-L1 or anti-CTLA-4 therapy, and 40% of the dose-escalation patients had been treated with checkpoint inhibitors. Partial responses occurred in three dose-escalation patients, of whom one had hepatocellular carcinoma and two had cutaneous melanoma. The point of sequencing TCRbeta in the periphery was to test whether ivuxolimab changed TCR sequence diversity and drove clonal T-cell expansion. The monotherapy dose-escalation portion (N ≈ 52 patients) of the phase I ivuxolimab trial is reported in the paper.

The germline V gene provides CDR1 SQVTM and CDR2 ANQGSEA. The CDR3, from cysteine to phenylalanine, totals 14 residues. Here the CDR3 DNA is all that survives: 42 bases in frame from base 1. Compared with germline, V lacks 6 bases and J lacks 5 bases; bases without a gene match: 11. Comment on this clone: The antigen this receptor binds is unknown. Per-base quality was not reported, and no clone a single base away is much larger than it.

Overall study outcomes, separate from this receptor: After ivuxolimab, CD8+ T cells had more expanded clones than CD4+ T cells on average. The antigen specificity of the clonally expanded peripheral T cells was not determined. Low levels of normalized T-cell clonal expansion were also shown by some nonresponding patients. Partial responders in the 0.1-3.0 mg/kg groups had among the lowest normalized peripheral clonal expansion, especially among CD8+ T cells. At doses of 0.1 to 3.0 mg/kg, clonal expansion of both CD4+ and CD8+ T cells in blood was seen between baseline and week 6.

To sequence the TCRbeta CDR3 region, genomic DNA was isolated from the sorted cells. The immunoSEQ Assay was used to sequence the TCRbeta CDR3 regions. TCRdb retrieved this table from immuneACCESS and kept in-frame rearrangements only. Not all clones are present; in checked studies, unresolved V genes account for under half, and no reason is known for the remainder. In all, the sample holds 55,000 or so clones, and more than 70% of those were seen once. The biggest ten clones account for 5.5% to 8% of the sample. Patients with a history of autoimmune disease or receiving systemic immunosuppression were excluded from the trial. Peripheral blood for TCR sequencing was drawn from every dose cohort at baseline, at cycle 4 day 1 and at cycle 7 day 1. Samples came from an open-label, multicenter, first-in-human phase I dose-escalation trial of ivuxolimab. The trial enrolled adults with locally advanced or metastatic head and neck squamous cell, hepatocellular, melanoma or renal cell carcinoma. CD4+ and CD8+ T cells were sorted separately from peripheral blood before TCR sequencing.

The sequenced sample was CD4+ or CD8+ T cells sorted from blood, obtained in a trial of the OX40 agonist ivuxolimab. In this chain, TRBV29-1 is recombined with TRBJ2-7, with 9 bases aligning to TRBD1. The TCR sequence derives from an adult with an advanced solid tumor such as melanoma, head and neck, liver or kidney cancer. The CDR3 reads CSVAPGQGNHEQYF. The DNA sequence is given as TGCAGCGTCGCCCCGGGACAGGGAAACCACGAGCAGTACTTC.